This TCR beta chain is drawn from a study of blood T cell repertoires in COVID-19. TCRdb's table, derived via immunoSEQ multiplex PCR, lists solely in-frame clones and lacks some. This sample has 250,000 or so clones; about 91% occur once, and the top ten carry 1.2%. Germline V gene lookup returns CDR1 MNHNS and CDR2 SASEGT. The CDR3 sequence is 13 residues long. As to this clone: An end of the junction does not agree with germline; a read error may underlie this.

The V and J genes are TRBV6-1 and TRBJ1-2; 11 bases align to TRBD1. The specimen was PBMCs or T cells enriched from blood (not recorded which). The source of this sequence is a human donor in a cohort exposed to, infected with or recovered from COVID-19 (not recorded which). The donor label of this sample is uncertain. The CDR3 protein is CASSEFWTGGLNF. CDR3 in DNA: TGTGCCAGCAGTGAATTTTGGACAGGGGGCCTTAACTTC.